These 24 T cell receptor beta chains share one sample of origin, sequenced in a study of technical replicates of blood from a few donors. Assay: immunoSEQ multiplex PCR; the TCRdb copy retains only in-frame clones and omits some. The data hold 50,000 to 70,000 clones, with approximately 86% observed a single time. The sequencing input was PBMCs. The receptors stem from a human donor in good health. Some clones in this sample may be carry-over from other donors' samples.

This clone was seen only once. This chain connects TRBV7-8 to TRBJ2-1; 12 nucleotides align to TRBD2. Germline V gene lookup returns CDR1 SGHVS and CDR2 FQNEAQ. V shed 6 bases and J 6 bases; nucleotides not matched to a gene: 12. The CDR3 consists of 17 residues. The CDR3 nucleotides read TGTGCCAGCAGGTCTACTAGCGGGGGGAGGCTGGGCAATGAGCAGTTCTTC. As protein: CASRSTSGGRLGNEQFF.

The V and J genes are TRBV30 and TRBJ1-2; weak D call: TRBD1 (5 bases). The CDR3 sequence is 12 residues long. From germline, CDR1 is GTSNPN and CDR2 SVGIG (reference sequence). V shed 8 bases and J shed 4 bases, with 14 bases lying between them. The CDR3 DNA reads TGTGCCGGGGCAGGCCAATTCTATGGCTACACCTTC. It is translated as CAGAGQFYGYTF.

V is TRBV13 and J is TRBJ2-1; 14 nucleotides match TRBD2. Trimming removed 4 bases from V and 7 bases from J; junction bases left unmatched: 6. This CDR3 is built from 16 residues. Looked up from germline, CDR1 is PRHDT and CDR2 is FYEKMQ (reference sequence). The CDR3 sequence: CASSSPGTSGSNEQFF. For the CDR3, the DNA is TGTGCCAGCAGCTCACCCGGGACTAGCGGGAGTAATGAGCAGTTCTTC.

The chain has TRBV2 and TRBJ1-1, with TRBD1 as a possible D gene (6 bases). V lost 5 bases and J 7 bases, leaving 11 bases between the germline ends. Germline lookup yields CDR1 SNHLY and CDR2 FYNNEI. This CDR3 comprises 12 residues. CDR3 DNA: TGTGCCAGCAGTTGGGACATGGGTGAAGCTTTCTTT. Translation gives CASSWDMGEAFF.

V gene TRBV7-3 combines with J gene TRBJ2-2; D might be TRBD2 (6 bases). V shed 4 bases and J shed 6 bases, with 12 bases lying between them. This CDR3 is 14 amino acids long. Germline V gene lookup returns CDR1 SGHTA and CDR2 FQGTGA. CDR3 bases: TGTGCCAGCAGCTCAAACCCGGGAGCCGGGGAGCTGTTTTTT. This encodes CASSSNPGAGELFF.

This clone has only a few counts. The J gene is TRBJ1-3, the V gene TRBV5-4; D is possibly TRBD1 (5 bases). The CDR3 contains 16 residues. The V end lost 0 bases, the J end lost 0 bases, and 10 bases lay between the germline ends. Looked up from germline, CDR1 is SGHNT and CDR2 is YYREEE (reference sequence). This chain's CDR3 is CASSLGAGRSGNTIYF. The CDR3 coding sequence is TGTGCCAGCAGCTTGGGTGCGGGGCGCTCTGGAAACACCATATATTTT.

The chain couples TRBV7-8 to TRBJ2-2; no reliable D call. Deletions cut 4 bases from V and 0 bases from J, with 12 bases between. CDR3 size: 16 residues. Germline V lookup: CDR1 SGHVS, CDR2 FQNEAQ. The CDR3 protein is CASSSSPQTNTGELFF. For the CDR3, the DNA is TGTGCCAGCAGCTCATCACCCCAGACGAACACCGGGGAGCTGTTTTTT.

The chain couples TRBV5-1 to TRBJ1-2; maybe TRBD1 (6 bases). CDR3 length equals 14 residues. Trimming took 0 bases from V and 5 from J, leaving 11 bases between them. Germline V gene lookup returns CDR1 SGHRS and CDR2 YFSETQ. The CDR3 region is CASSLEITGYGYTF. The CDR3 coding sequence is TGCGCCAGCAGCTTGGAAATAACAGGGTATGGCTACACCTTC.

This sequence joins TRBV15 and TRBJ2-7; 10 bases are a match to TRBD1. Trimming removed 4 bases from V and 4 bases from J; junction bases left unmatched: 10. In germline, CDR1 is LNHNV, CDR2 YYDKDF (reference sequence). The CDR3 loop spans 16 amino acids. The CDR3 nucleotides are TGTGCCACCAGCATACAAAGGACAGGGGGTACGTACGAGCAGTACTTC. It yields the protein CATSIQRTGGTYEQYF.

V and J are TRBV4-3 and TRBJ1-5, with 8 bases lining up with TRBD1. The CDR3 length is 14 residues. Per the germline V gene, CDR1 is LGHNA and CDR2 is YSLEER. V gave up 1 base and J gave up 10 bases; unmatched junction bases: 6. CDR3 nucleotide sequence: TGCGCCAGCAGCCAAGCGGACAGGGATGGTCCCCAGCATTTT. This codes for CASSQADRDGPQHF.

V is TRBV6-5 and J is TRBJ2-3; 8 bases align to TRBD2. Per the germline V gene, CDR1 is MNHEY and CDR2 is SVGAGI. J gave up 5 bases and V 8 bases, and 12 bases lay outside the gene matches. The CDR3 length is 15 residues. The CDR3 loop is CASERSGGAGDTQYF. The CDR3 nucleotides are TGTGCCAGCGAACGATCCGGGGGGGCCGGAGATACGCAGTATTTT.

The chain joins TRBV7-6 to TRBJ2-7, with a tentative D call TRBD2 (5 bases). The CDR3 spans 12 residues. Germline loops: CDR1 SGHVS, CDR2 FNYEAQ. V was pared by 4 bases and J by 6 bases, with 10 bases between. CDR3 DNA sequence: TGTGCCAGCAGCTCCGGGATGGGCGAGCAGTACTTC. This gives the protein CASSSGMGEQYF.

This clone has a single count. The rearrangement joins TRBV7-2 to TRBJ2-5; the match to TRBD2 covers 8 bases. The length of the CDR3 is 15 residues. V lost 1 base, J lost 3 bases, and 4 bases stayed unmatched. Germline V gene lookup returns CDR1 SGHTA and CDR2 FQGNSA. CDR3 protein: CASSLERGLKETQYF. The CDR3 DNA reads TGTGCCAGCAGCTTAGAGCGGGGGTTGAAAGAGACCCAGTACTTC.

The DNA for the CDR3 is TGTGCCAGCAGCGTAGCACTAGCGGGGGGTGAGCAGTTCTTC. Translation: CASSVALAGGEQFF. This chain uses TRBV9 with TRBJ2-1; TRBD2 matches 12 bases. Unmatched junction bases numbered 1, after V lost 0 bases and J lost 9 bases. CDR1 SGDLS and CDR2 YYNGEE come from the germline V gene. CDR3 length: 14 residues. Full variable domain (rest looked up from reference TRBV9 and TRBJ2-1): DSGVTQTPKHLITATGQRVTLRCSPRSGDLSVYWYQQSLDQGLQFLIQYYNGEERAKGNILERFSAQQFPDLHSELNLSSLELGDSALYFCASSVALAGGEQFFGPGTRLTVL.

The table lists this clone with a count of one. The rearrangement uses TRBV4-2 and TRBJ1-1; D is unclear. Germline-derived CDR1 and CDR2 are LGHNA and YNFKEQ. The CDR3 has 13 amino acids. Trimming removed 4 bases from V and 3 bases from J, with 9 bases in between. CDR3 bases: TGTGCCAGCAGCCGCGGCGCTGACACTGAAGCTTTCTTT. The encoded protein is CASSRGADTEAFF.

The chain employs TRBV5-1 and TRBJ2-5; 8 bases agree with TRBD2. After removal of 2 bases from V and 1 base from J, the junction contained 4 bases not matched to a gene. From germline, CDR1 is SGHRS and CDR2 YFSETQ. The CDR3 runs 15 residues. Here the CDR3 reads CASSLAGDPQETQYF. As DNA, the CDR3 is TGCGCCAGCAGCTTAGCGGGGGACCCCCAAGAGACCCAGTACTTC.

V is TRBV29-1 and J is TRBJ2-7; TRBD1 might be the D (5 bases). The CDR3 extends over 14 amino acids. V was trimmed by 3 bases and J by 7 bases, leaving 19 bases between them. Looked up from germline, CDR1 is SQVTM and CDR2 is ANQGSEA. The CDR3 DNA is TGCAGCGTTGACTTCGGACACGGTAATGAAGAGCAGTACTTC. Translated, it gives CSVDFGHGNEEQYF.

The gene calls are TRBV4-1 and TRBJ2-7, with 7 bases matching TRBD2. This CDR3 region has 18 residues. With V trimmed by 3 bases and J by 0 bases, 14 bases remained unmatched. The germline V gene encodes CDR1 MGHRA and CDR2 YSYEKL. This chain's CDR3 is CASSHAVAGRHPSYEQYF. The DNA for the CDR3 is TGCGCCAGCAGCCACGCAGTAGCGGGCCGACACCCCTCCTACGAGCAGTACTTC.

The V gene is TRBV5-4, the J gene TRBJ2-1; D uncertain. CDR1 and CDR2 (germline): SGHNT, YYREEE (reference sequence). This CDR3 is built from 16 residues. Trimming shortened V by 0 bases and J by 6 bases, and 16 bases separated the two germline ends. The CDR3 is CASSLAGSPLLNEQFF. In DNA, the CDR3 is TGTGCCAGCAGCTTGGCCGGGTCTCCCCTTCTCAATGAGCAGTTCTTC.

The chain links TRBV12-2 to TRBJ2-1; the table names TRBD2, a call not compared with the DNA. TRBV12-2 is deemed a pseudogene. This CDR3 is 19 amino acids long. CDR3 DNA: TGTGCAAGTCGCCTTAACACGTGCGGGGCGGAATACCAATACAATGAGCAGTTCTTC. Its translation: CASRLNTCGAEYQYNEQFF.

The chain is built from TRBV9 and TRBJ2-5, with 11 bases aligning to TRBD2. The CDR3 is 16 residues long. V was pared by 0 bases and J by 4 bases, with 5 bases of the junction left unmatched. Looked up from germline, CDR1 is SGDLS and CDR2 is YYNGEE. The CDR3 coding sequence is TGTGCCAGCAGCGTAGCTGTTCTAGCGGGGGGAGAGACCCAGTACTTC. Translating gives CASSVAVLAGGETQYF.

V gene TRBV27 combines with J gene TRBJ1-2; the D is unclear. This CDR3 has 16 residues. CDR1 and CDR2 (germline): MNHEY, SMNVEV (reference sequence). The V and J ends lost 2 bases and 2 bases respectively, with 15 bases between them. As DNA, the CDR3 is TGTGCCAGCAGTTTAAAGGAGAGCATACCAAACTATGGCTACACCTTC. Translation gives CASSLKESIPNYGYTF.

V gene TRBV12-5 combines with J gene TRBJ2-5; 9 bases agree with TRBD1. V lost 4 bases, J lost 3 bases, and 3 bases stayed unmatched. Germline CDR1 is LGHNT and CDR2 is FRNRAP. The length of the CDR3 is 14 residues. The CDR3 is CASGWGDREETQYF. The CDR3 DNA is TGTGCTAGTGGTTGGGGGGACAGGGAAGAGACCCAGTACTTC. The full variable domain, its missing parts supplied by reference TRBV12-5 and TRBJ2-5, is DARVTQTPRHKVTEMGQEVTMRCQPILGHNTVFWYRQTMMQGLELLAYFRNRAPLDDSGMPKDRFSAEMPDATLATLKIQPSEPRDSAVYFCASGWGDREETQYFGPGTRLLVL.

The sample holds one count of this clone. The V call is TRBV4-1, the J call TRBJ2-5; D is perhaps TRBD2 (5 bases). The CDR3 consists of 13 residues. CDR1 and CDR2 (germline): MGHRA, YSYEKL. The ends were cut back, 5 bases at V and 10 bases at J, with 17 bases in the middle. The CDR3 DNA reads TGCGCCAGCAGCGAGGGAGAGGGCCGGGTCCAGTACTTC. Protein: CASSEGEGRVQYF.